The following is a TCR beta chain sequence with its context. Several immunoSEQ plates received, in even portions, the genomic DNA of each subset. The authors loaded roughly 200 ng DNA, approximately 30,000 T cell genomes, into sorted-subset replicate PCRs. Measured with immunoSEQ multiplex PCR; TCRdb has only the in-frame clones, and not every one. The repertoire holds hundreds of thousands of clones, with about 95% as singletons. The sample comes from a study of shared clonotypes between healthy human individuals. V shed 0 bases, J shed 3 bases, and the junction held 3 bases outside the gene matches. This CDR3 is 16 amino acids long. Germline V gene data show CDR1 as SGHDT and CDR2 as YYEEEE. Positively selected for CCR7, the CD45RO-negative cells used as naive CD8 cells excluded terminally differentiated effector memory CD45RA+ cells.

The chain combines TRBV5-6 with TRBJ2-2, with TRBD2 identical over 9 bases. The sample consisted of naive CD8+ T cells sorted from blood. The sequence came from a woman between 25 and 40 years old in good health. The CDR3 region is CASSLGVAGDTGELFF. In DNA form, the CDR3 reads TGTGCCAGCAGCTTGGGGGTAGCGGGAGACACCGGGGAGCTGTTTTTT. The complete variable domain, with remaining parts taken from reference TRBV5-6 and TRBJ2-2, reads DAGVTQSPTHLIKTRGQQVTLRCSPKSGHDTVSWYQQALGQGPQFIFQYYEEEERQRGNFPDRFSGHQFPNYSSELNVNALLLGDSALYLCASSLGVAGDTGELFFGEGSRLTVL.